This T cell receptor (beta chain) was obtained from a study of Graves' ophthalmopathy and Graves' hyperthyroidism. Overall study context: The authors defined stable hyperthyroidism as no ophthalmopathy within 18 months of follow-up. Whole-study findings and limits: Blood also held most thyroid clonotypes expanded above 0.001 frequency.

Many counts were recorded for this clonotype. The antigen remains unidentified. Investigators amplified TCR beta CDR3 regions from RNA transcripts. First-round RT-PCR relied on HTBI primers, and a second-round multiplex PCR came next. TCRdb called the multiplex PCR reads again in MiXCR, with one record for every CDR3 protein. The sample contains around 1,000,000 distinct CDR3 sequences, roughly two fifths of which appear only once. The germline V gene has CDR1 SGDLS and CDR2 YYNGEE. V trimming: 8 bases; J trimming: 3 bases; junction bases outside the gene matches: 10. This CDR3 is 14 amino acids long. The TCR originated in an adult man with Graves' hyperthyroidism. The gene calls are TRBV9 and TRBJ2-7; 8 nucleotides match TRBD1. The sequencing input was peripheral blood or thyroid tissue (not recorded which). Here the CDR3 DNA reads TGTGCCAGTAGTCGGAGGACAGGGAGCTACGAGCAGTACTTC. Its protein product is CASSRRTGSYEQYF.